This T cell receptor (beta chain) was recorded in a study of blood T cell repertoires in COVID-19. The CDR3 totals 16 residues. The V end was cut by 1 base, the J end by 9 bases, with 20 bases between. Germline CDR1 reads SGHKS; CDR2 reads YYEKEE (reference sequence). The authors' processing: Using reference gene primer amplification, nucleated cell counts were estimated. Profiling relied on immunoSEQ multiplex PCR, and the TCRdb table lists in-frame clones only, not all of them. The V and J calls and clone size were taken over from that table, and D and trimming were inferred from the DNA. The repertoire holds 430,000 or so clones, with more than 75% as singletons.

This sequence joins TRBV5-5 and TRBJ1-5; weak D call: TRBD1 (5 bases). This receptor was obtained from a woman aged 40 to 55 who had recovered from COVID-19. Specimen: PBMCs or T cells enriched from blood (not recorded which). CDR3 protein: CASSLSSSQGNMPQHF. CDR3 DNA: TGTGCCAGCAGCTTGTCCTCTTCGCAGGGAAACATGCCCCAGCATTTT.